This T cell receptor (beta chain) was sequenced during a study of blood T cell repertoires in COVID-19. As for the study in general: Sites in the United States, Italy and Spain provided acute and convalescent COVID-19 samples.

Per the original data handling: Nucleated cell number was recorded as an estimate derived from reference gene primer amplification. The data were produced by immunoSEQ multiplex PCR, yet TCRdb's version contains in-frame clones alone and is incomplete. Clonal size and the V and J genes are those of that table, whereas D and trimming came from the DNA. This repertoire shows 180,000 or so clones, approximately 78% found once; its top ten account for approximately 3%. The CDR3 loop spans 13 amino acids. CDR1 SSHAT and CDR2 FNYEAQ come from the germline V gene (reference sequence). This clone appeared a single time. At one end the junction does not follow the germline gene, possibly because of a read error.

Specimen: peripheral blood. The receptor's source is a woman older than 75 with active or convalescent COVID-19. This chain connects TRBV7-7 to TRBJ1-2; 7 nucleotides align to TRBD1. This CDR3 is CASSRDRGYGYTF. Written as DNA, the CDR3 is TGTGCTAGCAGCCGGGACAGAGGATATGGCTACACCTTC.